This T cell receptor beta chain was observed in a study of T cell repertoires in ileal Crohn's disease. Regarding the study as a whole: Active smokers at surgery had more clonal expansions than non-smokers.

Included were adult ileal or ileocolonic Crohn's patients indicated for ileocolonic resection. Between the trimmed V and J ends, which lost 5 bases and 9 bases, there was a span of 13 bases. The CDR3 spans 13 residues. From germline, CDR1 is SNHLY and CDR2 FYNNEI. About this clone itself: Its antigen is as yet unknown.

Each sample's TCRB immunosequencing used 450 to 650 nanograms of biopsy DNA. TCRdb's table, derived via immunoSEQ multiplex PCR, lists solely in-frame clones and lacks some. The repertoire holds some 14,000 clones, with roughly 84% as singletons. This TCR derives from an adult with Crohn's disease. The sequencing sample was made of ileal tissue. The gene calls are TRBV2 and TRBJ2-2, with D tentatively TRBD2 (6 bases). The DNA of the CDR3 is TGTGCCAGCAGTCCGAGGCGGGACCGGGAGCTGTTTTTT. It is translated as CASSPRRDRELFF. The variable domain in full, completed from reference TRBV2 and TRBJ2-2, reads EPEVTQTPSHQVTQMGQEVILRCVPISNHLYFYWYRQILGQKVEFLVSFYNNEISEKSEIFDDQFSVERPDGSNFTLKIRSTKLEDSAMYFCASSPRRDRELFFGEGSRLTVL.